This entry lists 21 T cell receptor beta chains sequenced from one sample in a study of Ad26.COV2.S vaccination and SARS-CoV-2 variants. Sample treatment: roughly 18 received Ad26.COV2.S at low or high dose, single or two shots; 5 received placebo; per-sample allocation not given. The samples were gathered on day 63 after the first injection of vaccine or placebo. The assay was immunoSEQ multiplex PCR, and TCRdb's table has in-frame clones only and misses some. The table lists 350,000 to 450,000 clones, over 80% of them singletons. This specimen consisted of peripheral blood, obtained in a trial of Ad26.COV2.S vaccine versus placebo. Source of these receptors: a person aged 18-65 years who received the Ad26.COV2.S COVID-19 vaccine or a placebo.

In the case of this clone: One junction end disagrees with the germline gene, perhaps due to a read error. V gene TRBV20-1 combines with J gene TRBJ1-4; tentatively, D is TRBD1 (5 bases). Germline V CDR1 and CDR2: DFQATT, SNEGSKA (reference sequence). This CDR3 region has 10 residues. The CDR3 sequence: CSAWGPFWIF. Here the CDR3 DNA reads TGCAGTGCTTGGGGACCGTTTTGGATTTTT.

The chain links TRBV5-5 to TRBJ2-7, with D maybe TRBD1 (5 bases). CDR3 size: 15 residues. Germline CDR1 SGHKS, CDR2 YYEKEE (reference sequence). Trimming stripped 0 bases from V and 3 bases from J, with 13 bases between. The chain's CDR3 is CASSLDARGYYEQYF. The DNA of the CDR3 is TGTGCCAGCAGCTTGGATGCTAGGGGTTACTACGAGCAGTACTTC.

In DNA, the CDR3 is TGTGCTAGTGCCGAGACAGGAAACTCCTACGAGCAGTACTTC. The encoded protein is CASAETGNSYEQYF. The chain has TRBV12-5 and TRBJ2-7, with D possibly TRBD1 on 6 matching bases. This CDR3 is built from 14 residues. The V end was cut by 7 bases, the J end by 0 bases, with 13 bases between. Germline V lookup: CDR1 LGHNT, CDR2 FRNRAP.

The V and J genes are TRBV4-1 and TRBJ2-5; 11 bases agree with TRBD1. CDR1 is MGHRA and CDR2 is YSYEKL in the germline V gene. This CDR3 region has 17 residues. After removal of 1 base from V and 1 base from J, the junction contained 5 bases not matched to a gene. This CDR3 is CASSQGGTGGSQETQYF. As DNA, the CDR3 is TGCGCCAGCAGCCAAGGCGGGACAGGGGGTAGCCAAGAGACCCAGTACTTC.

CDR3 DNA sequence: TGTGCCAGCAGCTCAAGACAGGGGGCGGCGGAGACCCAGTACTTC. Translation: CASSSRQGAAETQYF. This chain connects TRBV5-4 to TRBJ2-5; 10 nucleotides agree with TRBD1. Germline V gives CDR1 SGHNT, CDR2 YYREEE (reference sequence). This CDR3 has 15 residues. V shed 3 bases and J 5 bases; nucleotides not matched to a gene: 7.

This chain connects TRBV28 to TRBJ2-2; possible D gene TRBD2, 6 bases. With 1 base removed from V and 6 bases from J, the gap between germline ends came to 15 bases. Per the germline V gene, CDR1 is MDHEN and CDR2 is SYDVKM. The CDR3 runs 16 residues. The CDR3 here is CASSLYRGSGSGELFF. The DNA of the CDR3 is TGTGCCAGCAGTTTATATCGGGGGTCAGGTTCCGGGGAGCTGTTTTTT.

The rearrangement links TRBV5-1 to TRBJ2-7; D gene ambiguous. V was pared by 2 bases and J by 0 bases, with 9 bases between. CDR1 and CDR2 (germline): SGHRS, YFSETQ. The CDR3 has 14 amino acids. CDR3 coding DNA: TGCGCCAGCAGCTTCAGGATTCCCTCCTACGAGCAGTACTTC. Amino acids: CASSFRIPSYEQYF. Using reference TRBV5-1 and TRBJ2-7 for the parts outside the CDR3, the full variable domain is KAGVTQTPRYLIKTRGQQVTLSCSPISGHRSVSWYQQTPGQGLQFLFEYFSETQRNKGNFPGRFSGRQFSNSRSEMNVSTLELGDSALYLCASSFRIPSYEQYFGPGTRLTVT.

This rearrangement joins TRBV7-2 to TRBJ2-1, with D possibly matching TRBD1 (6 bases). Per germline, CDR1 SGHTA and CDR2 FQGNSA. V was cut by 0 bases and J by 0 bases, with 12 bases left in between. The CDR3 loop spans 17 amino acids. For the CDR3, the DNA is TGTGCCAGCAGCTTAGCGTGGGGGCAGATCTCCTACAATGAGCAGTTCTTC. Protein sequence: CASSLAWGQISYNEQFF.

The gene calls are TRBV6-1 and TRBJ2-7; D unresolved. The CDR3 length is 16 residues. The germline V and J ends were trimmed by 0 bases and 9 bases, with 21 bases remaining between them. Germline V lookup: CDR1 MNHNS, CDR2 SASEGT. DNA for the CDR3: TGTGCCAGCAGTGAAGCGCAATTTTTGAGTGGTTCAGGGCAGTACTTC. Its translation: CASSEAQFLSGSGQYF.

This chain joins TRBV7-9 and TRBJ1-2; D remains ambiguous. CDR1 SEHNR and CDR2 FQNEAQ come from the germline V gene (reference sequence). Trimming took off 4 bases at V and 3 bases at J, with 18 bases between the two ends. The CDR3 runs 16 residues. The CDR3 bases are TGTGCCAGCAGCTCGTCGTTGGAGGGTTTTGACTATGGCTACACCTTC. Its translation is CASSSSLEGFDYGYTF.

The gene calls are TRBV10-2 and TRBJ1-1, with TRBD1 matching 7 bases. Unmatched junction bases numbered 9, after V lost 4 bases and J lost 1 base. In germline, CDR1 is WSHSY, CDR2 SAAADI. The CDR3 consists of 16 residues. CDR3 sequence reads: CASSGQGDHPNTEAFF. Here the CDR3 DNA reads TGCGCCAGCAGTGGTCAGGGGGACCATCCGAACACTGAAGCTTTCTTT.

This chain uses TRBV10-3 with TRBJ1-2, with 9 bases fitting TRBD1. The CDR3 covers 15 residues. The V segment lost 4 bases and the J segment 6 bases; nucleotides outside the gene matches: 9. Looked up from germline, CDR1 is ENHRY and CDR2 is SYGVKD. In DNA form, the CDR3 reads TGTGCCATCAGTGCCTTGGGACAGGGTGGGAATGGCTACACCTTC. The encoded protein is CAISALGQGGNGYTF.

The chain recombines TRBV28 with TRBJ2-7; TRBD2 agrees at 9 bases. Germline lookup yields CDR1 MDHEN and CDR2 SYDVKM. V lost 6 bases and J lost 3; bases outside the gene matches: 18. This CDR3 has 18 residues. CDR3 coding DNA: TGTGCCAGCAGCCCCCCCCGGACTGCGGGGGGGTGGTACTACGAGCAGTACTTC. Its protein is CASSPPRTAGGWYYEQYF.

The J gene is TRBJ1-4, the V gene TRBV7-8; 8 bases align to TRBD1. CDR3 length: 14 residues. Germline CDR1 reads SGHVS; CDR2 reads FQNEAQ. Trimming took 5 bases from V and 10 from J; bases not matched to a gene: 9. The CDR3 here is CASSQEDRDGKLFF. CDR3 nucleotides: TGTGCCAGCAGCCAAGAGGACAGGGACGGAAAACTGTTTTTT.

The gene calls are TRBV5-1 and TRBJ2-1, with a possible D match to TRBD2 (7 bases). CDR3 length equals 14 residues. Germline assignment: CDR1 SGHRS and CDR2 YFSETQ. Trimming took 4 bases from V and 8 from J, leaving 16 bases between them. Here the CDR3 reads CASSARGAGYEQFF. The CDR3 region has the DNA TGCGCCAGCAGCGCCCGGGGGGCAGGATATGAGCAGTTCTTC.

V and J are TRBV7-9 and TRBJ2-7; a weak D match, TRBD2 (6 bases). Germline values: CDR1 SEHNR, CDR2 FQNEAQ (reference sequence). Between the trimmed V and J ends, which lost 3 bases and 1 base, there was a span of 13 bases. There are 15 residues in the CDR3. As DNA, the CDR3 is TGTGCCAGCAGCTTGGGAGGCTCCGTATCCTACGAGCAGTACTTC. This encodes CASSLGGSVSYEQYF.

The rearrangement joins TRBV27 to TRBJ1-2; perhaps TRBD1 as D (6 bases). Per germline, CDR1 MNHEY and CDR2 SMNVEV (reference sequence). The CDR3 covers 12 residues. V lost 4 bases, J lost 8 bases, and 11 bases lay in between. The CDR3: CASSSGGWGYTF. CDR3 DNA sequence: TGTGCCAGCAGTTCGGGGGGCTGGGGCTACACCTTC.

The chain couples TRBV27 to TRBJ2-7; TRBD2 is a possible D gene (5 bases). V gave up 0 bases and J gave up 5 bases, with 14 bases separating them. Germline values: CDR1 MNHEY, CDR2 SMNVEV (reference sequence). The CDR3 contains 15 residues. For the CDR3, the DNA is TGTGCCAGCAGTTTATCGCTGGGGAGTTCCAACGAGCAGTACTTC. It encodes CASSLSLGSSNEQYF.

This clone was observed many times. The J gene is TRBJ2-3, the V gene TRBV6-4; D is unclear. Between the trimmed V and J ends, which lost 4 bases and 6 bases, there was a span of 26 bases. This CDR3 is 18 amino acids long. Germline assignment: CDR1 MRHNA and CDR2 SNTAGT. The CDR3 is CASSVGPSYPQFVDTQYF. The CDR3 DNA follows: TGTGCCAGCAGTGTTGGGCCCTCCTACCCCCAGTTCGTGGATACGCAGTATTTT.

This clone was recorded once. This chain joins TRBV6-2 or TRBV6-3 and TRBJ2-4; D is perhaps TRBD1 (6 bases). The CDR3 contains 15 residues. CDR1 is MNHEY and CDR2 is SVGEGT in the germline V gene. V dropped 6 bases and J dropped 0 bases, with 12 bases sitting between them. The CDR3 DNA reads as TGTGCCAGCAGCCCACAGGGCTTAGCCAAAAACATTCAGTACTTC. This encodes CASSPQGLAKNIQYF.

V and J are TRBV6-1 and TRBJ1-1; possible D gene TRBD1, 5 bases. The CDR3 runs 15 residues. Per germline, CDR1 MNHNS and CDR2 SASEGT. The germline V and J ends were trimmed by 2 bases and 0 bases, with 10 bases remaining between them. CDR3 in DNA: TGTGCCAGCAGTGAATCTGGCAGGGTGAACACTGAAGCTTTCTTT. Its protein product is CASSESGRVNTEAFF.